The 27 T cell receptor beta chains presented below share a single source sample, sequenced in a study of blood T cells in healthy people across ages. Primers used in a second PCR of about 7 to 11 cycles were a sample-barcoded 5' primer and a J-beta primer mix. One entry per CDR3 protein, called by TCRdb with MiXCR from the 5' RACE reads. This table holds 800,000 to 950,000 distinct CDR3 sequences, 25% to 35% found once. These data are also associated with another study on T cells of mothers and their children.

The sample was blood. The receptors were gathered from a woman aged 40 to 50 in good health.

This clonotype was counted a few times. V is TRBV20-1 and J is TRBJ1-3; possible D gene TRBD1, 6 bases. The CDR3 runs 14 residues. Germline CDR1 reads DFQATT; CDR2 reads SNEGSKA (reference sequence). V lost 3 bases and J lost 4, with 13 bases in between. The CDR3 here is CSASLGAQGNTIYF. DNA for the CDR3: TGCAGTGCTAGTTTGGGGGCGCAAGGAAACACCATATATTTT.

The J gene is TRBJ1-1, the V gene TRBV3-1; no clear D gene. Germline CDR1 and CDR2: LGHDT and YNNKEL (reference sequence). The CDR3 is made up of 13 amino acids. V was cut by 1 base and J by 6 bases, with 9 bases left in between. CDR3 sequence: CASSQGPGAEAFF. CDR3 DNA sequence: TGTGCCAGCAGCCAAGGGCCGGGAGCTGAAGCTTTCTTT.

This clonotype was detected only a few times. V usage is TRBV5-1 and J usage is TRBJ2-3; D is perhaps TRBD2 (6 bases). Trimming stripped 0 bases from V and 4 bases from J, with 15 bases between. Germline V lookup: CDR1 SGHRS, CDR2 YFSETQ. The CDR3 spans 16 residues. The CDR3: CASSLVGTYSADTQYF. DNA for the CDR3: TGCGCCAGCAGCTTGGTCGGGACTTACAGCGCAGATACGCAGTATTTT.

This chain connects TRBV10-3 to TRBJ1-1; tentatively, D is TRBD1 (6 bases). The CDR3 covers 15 residues. Trimming shortened V by 2 bases and J by 8 bases, and 18 bases separated the two germline ends. Germline V gene data show CDR1 as ENHRY and CDR2 as SYGVKD. CDR3 loop: CAISEVPGGSEEAFF. CDR3 DNA sequence: TGTGCCATCAGTGAGGTTCCGGGGGGCAGCGAGGAAGCTTTCTTT.

This clonotype has a handful of counts. The junction departs from the called germline gene at one end, perhaps through a read error. The V gene is TRBV7-8, the J gene TRBJ2-5, with D possibly being TRBD1 (6 bases). This CDR3 has 15 residues. Germline V lookup: CDR1 SGHVS, CDR2 FQNEAQ. The CDR3 reads CASSSLQGPQGTQYF. The CDR3 bases are TGTGCCAGCAGCTCTCTCCAGGGGCCCCAAGGGACCCAGTACTTC.

There are many counts of this clonotype. The V and J genes are TRBV7-2 and TRBJ2-7, with TRBD2 as a possible D gene (6 bases). The CDR3 runs 14 residues. The V and J ends lost 4 bases and 7 bases respectively, with 17 bases between them. From germline, CDR1 is SGHTA and CDR2 FQGNSA. CDR3 nucleotide sequence: TGTGCCAGCAGCTCGACTAGATGGTCGGAGGAGCAGTACTTC. Protein sequence: CASSSTRWSEEQYF.

There are a few counts of this clonotype. One end of the junction does not line up with germline, which may come from a read error. The V gene is TRBV7-8, the J gene TRBJ2-3; no clear D. The CDR3 is 14 amino acids. Germline assignment: CDR1 SGHVS and CDR2 FQNEAQ. DNA of the CDR3: TGTGCCAGCAGCTCGGGCGACATCACAGATATGCAGTATTTT. This translates into CASSSGDITDMQYF.

The CDR3 spells CASSFAPSGGSYNEQFF. The CDR3 bases are TGCGCCAGCAGCTTTGCTCCTAGCGGGGGTTCCTACAATGAGCAGTTCTTC. The chain recombines TRBV5-1 with TRBJ2-1; TRBD2 matches 10 bases. CDR1 is SGHRS, CDR2 YFSETQ, per germline. This CDR3 region has 17 residues. V lost 2 bases, J lost 1 base, and 6 bases stayed unmatched.

The chain employs TRBV4-2 and TRBJ2-1, with D perhaps given as TRBD1 or TRBD2 (5 bases each). Germline V gene data show CDR1 as LGHNA and CDR2 as YNFKEQ. This CDR3 has 17 amino acids. The V and J ends lost 1 base and 4 bases respectively, with 17 bases between them. Here the CDR3 reads CASSQAYTRGRYNEQFF. CDR3 nucleotides: TGTGCCAGCAGCCAAGCCTATACGAGGGGCCGGTACAATGAGCAGTTCTTC.

Ten or more counts support this clonotype. The CDR3 here is CASSSGIYGPEQYF. CDR3 coding DNA: TGTGCCAGCAGTTCCGGAATCTACGGACCCGAGCAGTACTTC. J is TRBJ2-7 and V is TRBV27; D is undetermined. There are 14 residues in the CDR3. Between the trimmed V and J ends, which lost 4 bases and 6 bases, there was a span of 16 bases. The V gene's germline CDR1 is MNHEY and CDR2 SMNVEV (reference sequence).

The V gene is TRBV14, the J gene TRBJ2-2; 7 positions agree with TRBD1. CDR3 length equals 17 residues. The germline V gene has CDR1 SGHDN and CDR2 FVKESK. With V trimmed by 3 bases and J by 0 bases, 7 bases remained unmatched. The CDR3: CASSHQTGSANTGELFF. The DNA for the CDR3 is TGTGCCAGCAGCCATCAGACAGGGTCGGCGAACACCGGGGAGCTGTTTTTT. Full variable domain (outside the CDR3, taken from reference TRBV14 and TRBJ2-2): EAGVTQFPSHSVIEKGQTVTLRCDPISGHDNLYWYRRVMGKEIKFLLHFVKESKQDESGMPNNRFLAERTGGTYSTLKVQPAELEDSGVYFCASSHQTGSANTGELFFGEGSRLTVL.

This clonotype showed up just a few times. The chain carries TRBV7-2 and TRBJ2-3, with TRBD1 matching 10 bases. V lost 5 bases and J lost 5; bases outside the gene matches: 7. This CDR3 region has 15 residues. Germline assignment: CDR1 SGHTA and CDR2 FQGNSA. Written as DNA, the CDR3 is TGTGCCAGCAGCAAGGGACAGGGGAGGTTAGATACGCAGTATTTT. It encodes CASSKGQGRLDTQYF.

In this sample, this clonotype turned up a few times. The V call is TRBV13, the J call TRBJ1-1, with D perhaps matching TRBD1 (6 bases). The V gene's germline CDR1 is PRHDT and CDR2 FYEKMQ (reference sequence). V lost 4 bases and J lost 0, with 21 bases in between. The CDR3 covers 18 residues. The CDR3 DNA reads as TGTGCCAGCAGCTCTGGGGGGTGGCACAGGGCCATGAACACTGAAGCTTTCTTT. Protein sequence: CASSSGGWHRAMNTEAFF.

About this clonotype itself: This is likely a read error, given that the CDR3 carries no conserved phenylalanine or tryptophan at its end. The chain has TRBV12-3 or TRBV12-4 and TRBJ2-7; D is unresolved. The CDR3 has 16 residues. V lost 0 bases and J 0 bases, leaving 12 bases between the germline ends. CDR3 loop: CASSLARGFNSYEQYC. In DNA, the CDR3 is TGTGCCAGCAGTTTAGCGCGTGGCTTCAACTCCTACGAGCAGTACTGC.

This clonotype was seen at least ten times. This chain connects TRBV28 to TRBJ2-7, with a weak D call TRBD1 (5 bases). In germline, CDR1 is MDHEN, CDR2 SYDVKM. This CDR3 is built from 12 residues. Trimming cost V 5 bases and J 7 bases, with 12 bases left between them. The CDR3 DNA is TGTGCCAGCAGTCCCCTCCCAGGGGAGCAGTACTTC. It translates to CASSPLPGEQYF. The variable domain in full, completed from reference TRBV28 and TRBJ2-7, reads DVKVTQSSRYLVKRTGEKVFLECVQDMDHENMFWYRQDPGLGLRLIYFSYDVKMKEKGDIPEGYSVSREKKERFSLILESASTNQTSMYLCASSPLPGEQYFGPGTRLTVT.

This sequence joins TRBV20-1 and TRBJ1-3, with D perhaps matching TRBD1 (5 bases). The V end was cut by 6 bases, the J end by 0 bases, with 12 bases between. This CDR3 has 14 residues. CDR1 is DFQATT, CDR2 SNEGSKA, per germline (reference sequence). Here the CDR3 reads CSAPWGGSGNTIYF. In nucleotides, the CDR3 is TGCAGTGCCCCCTGGGGCGGCTCTGGAAACACCATATATTTT.

The chain is built from TRBV12-3 or TRBV12-4 and TRBJ1-2, with TRBD1 identical over 9 bases. V shed 7 bases, J shed 4 bases, and the junction held 13 bases outside the gene matches. This CDR3 is 16 amino acids long. The CDR3 loop reads CASTLRQGVRSYGYTF. CDR3 nucleotides: TGTGCCAGCACCCTGAGACAGGGGGTCCGTAGCTATGGCTACACCTTC.

The chain carries TRBV20-1 and TRBJ1-5, with D unresolved. CDR3 length equals 13 residues. Trimming took 4 bases from V and 1 from J, leaving 8 bases between them. Per the germline V gene, CDR1 is DFQATT and CDR2 is SNEGSKA (reference sequence). The CDR3: CSATSSSNQPQHF. The CDR3 DNA reads TGCAGTGCTACTAGCAGCAGCAATCAGCCCCAGCATTTT.

This clonotype was detected ten times or more. V usage is TRBV7-2 and J usage is TRBJ2-5, with D maybe TRBD2 (6 bases). V shed 5 bases and J shed 2 bases, with 12 bases lying between them. Germline assignment: CDR1 SGHTA and CDR2 FQGNSA. The CDR3 covers 14 residues. The CDR3 protein is CASSQGLQQETQYF. CDR3 in DNA: TGTGCCAGCAGCCAGGGACTGCAACAAGAGACCCAGTACTTC.

A note on this clonotype: It may be a read error: a sequence one base away is much more abundant. This sequence joins TRBV6-1 and TRBJ1-5; D gene unclear. This CDR3 is built from 11 residues. Germline CDR1 and CDR2: MNHNS and SASEGT. Deletions cut 3 bases from V and 5 bases from J, with 2 bases between. CDR3 nucleotide sequence: TGTGCCAGCAGTGACGATCAGCCCCAGCATTTT. It codes for CASSDDQPQHF.

V usage is TRBV28 and J usage is TRBJ2-3, with 11 bases lining up with TRBD2. The length of the CDR3 is 17 residues. CDR1 MDHEN and CDR2 SYDVKM come from the germline V gene. The V and J ends lost 5 bases and 1 base, in that order; junction bases with no gene match: 8. The CDR3 is CASSHSGGARGTDTQYF. The CDR3 bases are TGTGCCAGCAGTCATAGCGGGGGGGCCCGGGGCACAGATACGCAGTATTTT.

This clonotype was counted between two and nine times. The CDR3 DNA is TGTGCCAGCAATCCCGTGGTAGGGGGCTTGACTGAAGCTTTCTTT. Amino acid sequence: CASNPVVGGLTEAFF. J is TRBJ1-1 and V is TRBV9; 7 positions agree with TRBD1. V gave up 6 bases and J gave up 5 bases; unmatched junction bases: 13. The CDR3 length is 15 residues. The germline V gene has CDR1 SGDLS and CDR2 YYNGEE.

This clonotype was found a few times. In nucleotides, the CDR3 is TGTGCCAGCAGCCCAAGCGGGGATCACTACGAGCAGTACTTC. Amino acids: CASSPSGDHYEQYF. This chain links TRBV7-3 with TRBJ2-7, with 7 bases aligning to TRBD2. Losses at the gene ends were 5 bases for V and 3 bases for J; bases not matched to a gene: 7. The CDR3 is 14 amino acids. Germline V gives CDR1 SGHTA, CDR2 FQGTGA. Together with reference TRBV7-3 and TRBJ2-7, the CDR3 gives the full variable domain: GAGVSQTPSNKVTEKGKYVELRCDPISGHTALYWYRQSLGQGPEFLIYFQGTGAADDSGLPNDRFFAVRPEGSVSTLKIQRTERGDSAVYLCASSPSGDHYEQYFGPGTRLTVT.

This rearrangement joins TRBV7-9 to TRBJ2-1; 9 bases agree with TRBD1. The DNA matches TRBJ2-7 better at its end, which makes the J call doubtful. CDR1 and CDR2 (germline): SEHNR, FQNEAQ (reference sequence). The CDR3 has 15 amino acids. The CDR3 DNA reads TGTGCCAGCAGCGCTGAGGGGACAGGGTGTAATGAGCAGTACTTC. Translating it yields CASSAEGTGCNEQYF.

Points on this clonotype: This clone may be a read error of a much larger clone one base away. This chain links TRBV4-2 with TRBJ2-1, with unresolved D. Looked up from germline, CDR1 is LGHNA and CDR2 is YNFKEQ. The CDR3 covers 16 residues. The CDR3 sequence: CASGQAYPFSYNEQFF. The DNA of the CDR3 is TGTGCCAGCGGCCAAGCTTACCCTTTCTCCTACAATGAGCAGTTCTTC.

The CDR3 DNA sequence: TGTGCCAGCAGCCAAGATGCCAGATGGGGTTCACCCCTCCACTTT. It is translated as CASSQDARWGSPLHF. This sequence joins TRBV3-1 and TRBJ1-6; D is undetermined. Trimming removed 0 bases from V and 9 bases from J, with 12 bases in between. Germline values: CDR1 LGHDT, CDR2 YNNKEL (reference sequence). This CDR3 has 15 amino acids.

In its sample, this clonotype was seen a few times. The chain carries TRBV7-2 and TRBJ2-7; 8 bases fit TRBD2. Germline CDR1 is SGHTA and CDR2 is FQGNSA. The CDR3 has 15 amino acids. V shed 5 bases, J shed 0 bases, and the junction held 6 bases outside the gene matches. Here the CDR3 reads CASSQGLVGSYEQYF. Written as DNA, the CDR3 is TGTGCCAGCAGCCAGGGACTAGTGGGCTCCTACGAGCAGTACTTC.